The clone carrying this T cell receptor beta chain was seen many times. Its antigen is unknown. The sample is drawn from a study of identical twins. Findings and limits, study-wide: For zero-insertion analyses, partial confounding could come from invariant MAIT and iNKT cells. Modeled out-of-frame TCR alpha sharing in monozygotic twins fell below observed levels. Sequences that were out-of-frame, alpha and twin-shared displayed an excess of low generation probability.

Unique molecular identifiers were present on the cDNA, which also gained a universal primer site by template switching. TCRdb reanalysed the 5' RACE reads using MiXCR and keeps one entry per CDR3 protein. Here the sample spans 250,000 to 300,000 distinct CDR3 sequences, roughly 8% being singletons. This sample was also put to use in a study of yellow fever vaccine responses in identical twins.

The sequenced material came from CD8+ T cells sorted from blood. The TCR sequence derives from a young woman in good health.

The DNA for the CDR3 is TGTGCCACCGTTGGGACCTCCCTGAATTGGGAGCAGTACTTC. Translated, it gives CATVGTSLNWEQYF. The V call is TRBV10-3, the J call TRBJ2-7; D might be TRBD1 or TRBD2, each matching 5 bases. V was pared by 10 bases and J by 7 bases, with 23 bases between. Per the germline V gene, CDR1 is ENHRY and CDR2 is SYGVKD. The CDR3 contains 14 residues.